This TCR beta chain was recovered during a study of identical twins. Study-level findings and limits: The more abundant beta clonotypes in cord blood had fewer insertions, and memory repertoires did not show this.

Trimming took 6 bases from V and 8 from J, leaving 11 bases between them. There are 13 residues in the CDR3. Per the germline V gene, CDR1 is ENHRY and CDR2 is SYGVKD. TCRdb recomputed calls from the 5' RACE reads with MiXCR, one row per CDR3 protein. The table records approximately 500,000 distinct CDR3 sequences, 13% to 15% of them present only once. With respect to this clonotype: Its antigen is unidentified.

The sample also formed part of further work on yellow fever vaccine responses in identical twins.

This clonotype originated in a woman aged 18-30 years in good health. The chain links TRBV10-3 to TRBJ1-6; D is undetermined. The sequencing sample was made of CD4+ T cells sorted from blood. CDR3 region: CAISSTRDSPLHF. The CDR3 DNA follows: TGTGCCATCAGCTCCACCCGGGATTCACCCCTCCACTTT.